A selection of T cell receptor beta chains follows, all from one sample in a study of blood T cells in healthy people across ages. Each CDR3 protein is one row after TCRdb ran MiXCR on the 5' RACE reads. The data hold 1.5 million to 2 million distinct CDR3 sequences, with around 42% observed a single time. Sequenced material: blood. The receptors were gathered from a human donor in good health. The CDR3 runs from the conserved cysteine through the conserved F or W.

J | V | CDR3
TRBJ1-5 | TRBV15 | CATSRGLGTGAQHF
TRBJ2-7 | TRBV24-1 | CATSDFGTGTKQYF
TRBJ1-2 | TRBV20-1 | CSASRMTASNYGYTF
TRBJ2-4 | TRBV2 | CASSEARVGEQYF
TRBJ2-5 | TRBV18 | CASSPGSGDQETQYF
NA | TRBV14 | CASSQQQGSEQYF
TRBJ2-3 | TRBV11-2 | CASSAGWGRADRLAGRDTQYF
TRBJ1-5 | TRBV20-1 | CSARDKGGIGPQHF
TRBJ2-1 | TRBV6-2/TRBV6-3 | CASSDPSGGPYNEQFF
TRBJ1-1 | TRBV12-5 | CASAIDVNTEAFF
NA | TRBV20-1 | CSASMGVQHEQYF
TRBJ2-2 | TRBV7-8 | CASSPPTGWAGELFF
TRBJ2-3 | TRBV27 | CASSLSRGDKVTDTQYF
TRBJ2-5 | TRBV20-1 | CSARVAGLQETQYF
TRBJ2-7 | TRBV7-2 | CASSHPGPSPYEQYF
TRBJ1-4 | TRBV20-1 | CSALGPGEKLFF
TRBJ2-2 | TRBV5-1 | CASSSLQSGGADGELFF
TRBJ1-5 | TRBV2 | CASTVSYSNQPQHF
TRBJ2-6 | TRBV6-5 | CASRNPSGANVLTF